The 29 T cell receptor beta chains presented below share a single source sample, sequenced in a study listed by TCRdb under 2016. Library method: RT-PCR. The listed sequencing device is Illumina MiSeq. The raw public reads went through TCRdb reprocessing: fastp at Q25, MiXCR clone calling, in-frame beta chains kept. Identical CDR3 proteins give one entry, which carries the most common genes and DNA. The sample contains about 680,000 distinct CDR3 sequences, approximately 15% of them found a single time. Of the sample, 3.6% is held by the ten largest clones. Sequencing was performed on memory CD4+ T cells from blood. These TCRs come from a female donor in good health, serving as a healthy control.

This clonotype was observed many times. This chain connects TRBV10-3 to TRBJ2-4; 7 bases align to TRBD1. With 5 bases clipped from V and 2 bases from J, the junction kept 6 bases outside the gene matches. CDR1 is ENHRY and CDR2 is SYGVKD in the germline V gene. This CDR3 spans 15 amino acids. CDR3 sequence reads: CAISTGVGTKNIQYF. In DNA, the CDR3 is TGTGCCATCAGTACAGGGGTCGGGACCAAAAACATTCAGTACTTC.

A few counts support this clonotype. The V call is TRBV20-1, the J call TRBJ2-3, with 7 bases that match TRBD2. After removal of 1 base from V and 0 bases from J, the junction contained 7 bases not matched to a gene. This CDR3 contains 16 residues. The V gene's germline CDR1 is DFQATT and CDR2 SNEGSKA (reference sequence). The CDR3: CSARVFGRESTDTQYF. Written as DNA, the CDR3 is TGCAGTGCTAGAGTCTTCGGGCGGGAGAGCACAGATACGCAGTATTTT.

The V gene is TRBV20-1, the J gene TRBJ2-7; TRBD1 aligns across 7 bases. With V trimmed by 6 bases and J by 2 bases, 10 bases remained unmatched. This CDR3 is 14 amino acids long. Germline assignment: CDR1 DFQATT and CDR2 SNEGSKA (reference sequence). The DNA of the CDR3 is TGCAGTGCCAAAAACGACAGGGCCACCTACGAGCAGTACTTC. Translated, it gives CSAKNDRATYEQYF.

The rearrangement uses TRBV20-1 and TRBJ2-4; 13 nucleotides line up with TRBD2. Trimming took 2 bases from V and 0 from J; bases not matched to a gene: 7. Germline-derived CDR1 and CDR2 are DFQATT and SNEGSKA (reference sequence). The CDR3 is 18 residues long. CDR3 amino acids: CSARKGLAGIIAKNIQYF. In DNA form, the CDR3 reads TGCAGTGCTAGAAAGGGACTAGCGGGGATAATAGCCAAAAACATTCAGTACTTC.

This clonotype came up many times. The rearrangement links TRBV12-3 or TRBV12-4 to TRBJ1-5; D is unclear. Trimming left V 6 bases short and J 5 bases short, with 11 bases between. The CDR3 contains 13 residues. CDR3 residues: CASSIGWDQPQHF. CDR3 coding DNA: TGTGCCAGCAGCATAGGGTGGGATCAGCCCCAGCATTTT.

This clonotype was seen more than once but under ten times. The chain links TRBV24-1 to TRBJ1-2; 10 positions match TRBD1. Germline CDR1 KGHDR, CDR2 SFDVKD. Trimming at V came to 5 bases and at J to 2 bases, leaving 1 base not matched to a gene. The CDR3 totals 14 residues. The CDR3 nucleotides are TGTGCCACCAGTGGGGGACAGGGGAACTATGGCTACACCTTC. It is translated as CATSGGQGNYGYTF.

The chain combines TRBV11-3 with TRBJ2-7; TRBD2 matches 7 bases. Germline CDR1 SGHNT, CDR2 YENEEA. Trimming removed 4 bases from V and 6 bases from J; junction bases left unmatched: 12. The CDR3 is 15 residues long. DNA for the CDR3: TGTGCCAGCAGCTCCAGAGGCGGGAGATTGAGCGAGCAGTACTTC. Encoded protein: CASSSRGGRLSEQYF.

As regards this clonotype: One end of the junction fails to match germline, which may point to a read error. The chain combines TRBV24-1 with TRBJ2-2; TRBD2 might be the D (6 bases). From germline, CDR1 is KGHDR and CDR2 SFDVKD. CDR3 length equals 15 residues. CDR3 in amino acids: CATSDSRGNAGELFF. In DNA form, the CDR3 reads TGTGCCACCAGTGATTCCCGGGGGAACGCCGGGGAGCTGTTTTTT.

This clonotype was observed a few times. The rearrangement joins TRBV27 to TRBJ1-4, with D tentatively TRBD1 (6 bases). This CDR3 comprises 11 residues. The V and J ends lost 11 bases and 7 bases respectively, with 11 bases between them. CDR1 and CDR2 (germline): MNHEY, SMNVEV (reference sequence). The CDR3 DNA sequence: TGTGCCGGAGTCAGGGGTGAAAAACTGTTTTTT. It encodes CAGVRGEKLFF.

This clonotype was counted between two and nine times. CDR3 amino acids: CASSLDQSGIEAFF. The CDR3 DNA follows: TGTGCCAGCAGCTTAGATCAATCGGGGATTGAAGCTTTCTTT. The chain joins TRBV11-2 to TRBJ1-1; D gene uncertain. The CDR3 consists of 14 residues. Germline CDR1 and CDR2: SGHAT and FQNNGV. V lost 0 bases and J lost 7, with 12 bases in between.

The chain uses TRBV11-2 and TRBJ2-3; 10 bases align to TRBD2. Germline V gene data show CDR1 as SGHAT and CDR2 as FQNNGV. CDR3 length: 15 residues. V shed 1 base, J shed 4 bases, and the junction held 2 bases outside the gene matches. CDR3 region: CASSLVGLAADTQYF. The CDR3 region has the DNA TGTGCCAGCAGCTTAGTCGGACTAGCGGCAGATACGCAGTATTTT.

With respect to this clonotype: It may be a read error: a sequence one base away is much more abundant. The rearrangement uses TRBV20-1 and TRBJ2-7; 8 bases line up with TRBD1. CDR1 DFQATT and CDR2 SNEGSKA come from the germline V gene (reference sequence). This CDR3 spans 16 amino acids. V lost 6 bases, J lost 6 bases, and 19 bases stayed unmatched. CDR3 loop: CSAQGATGGKGGEQYF. DNA for the CDR3: TGCAGTGCCCAGGGGGCGACTGGCGGGAAAGGGGGCGAGCAGTACTTC.

The chain carries TRBV10-3 and TRBJ1-2; TRBD1 might be the D (5 bases). Trimming pared 7 bases from V and 4 bases from J, leaving 13 bases between. Germline V lookup: CDR1 ENHRY, CDR2 SYGVKD. There are 13 residues in the CDR3. CDR3 nucleotide sequence: TGTGCCATCACCAGGGACGTCGGCTATGGCTACACCTTC. This codes for CAITRDVGYGYTF.

This clonotype was seen ten or more times. This chain connects TRBV9 to TRBJ2-1, with 12 nucleotides matching TRBD2. This CDR3 has 17 residues. J gave up 4 bases and V 3 bases, and 8 bases lay outside the gene matches. Germline V gene sequence: CDR1 SGDLS, CDR2 YYNGEE. CDR3 residues: CASSATASGGVYNEQFF. The DNA for the CDR3 is TGTGCCAGCAGCGCGACGGCTAGCGGGGGGGTATACAATGAGCAGTTCTTC.

The chain couples TRBV6-1 to TRBJ2-3, with 12 nucleotides matching TRBD1. Germline V lookup: CDR1 MNHNS, CDR2 SASEGT. V was pared by 6 bases and J by 3 bases, with 10 bases of the junction left unmatched. CDR3 length: 17 amino acids. CDR3 loop: CASSAIPGQGATDTQYF. As DNA, the CDR3 is TGTGCCAGCAGCGCGATCCCGGGACAGGGGGCAACAGATACGCAGTATTTT.

This clonotype was seen a few times. The J gene is TRBJ2-3, the V gene TRBV10-3, with D perhaps TRBD2 (6 bases). The germline V gene has CDR1 ENHRY and CDR2 SYGVKD. The CDR3 runs 15 residues. Trimming removed 3 bases from V and 6 bases from J, with 16 bases in between. The CDR3 region has the DNA TGTGCCATCAGTGACGGGCGGAGGGACGCGGATACGCAGTATTTT. It codes for CAISDGRRDADTQYF.

This clonotype was recorded at least ten times. The V call is TRBV10-3, the J call TRBJ2-2; TRBD2 is a possible D gene (5 bases). Trimming stripped 2 bases from V and 2 bases from J, with 9 bases between. This CDR3 has 15 amino acids. Germline CDR1 ENHRY, CDR2 SYGVKD. CDR3 protein: CAISEVAGNTGELFF. CDR3 nucleotide sequence: TGTGCCATCAGTGAGGTTGCGGGTAACACCGGGGAGCTGTTTTTT.

This sequence joins TRBV4-2 and TRBJ2-1; D remains ambiguous. CDR3 length: 15 residues. The V end was cut by 0 bases, the J end by 0 bases, with 6 bases between. In germline, CDR1 is LGHNA, CDR2 YNFKEQ. DNA of the CDR3: TGTGCCAGCAGCCAAGAAGCGAGCTCCTACAATGAGCAGTTCTTC. Residues: CASSQEASSYNEQFF.

V is TRBV30 and J is TRBJ2-3; no firm D call. Germline V gives CDR1 GTSNPN, CDR2 SVGIG (reference sequence). Deletions cut 2 bases from V and 0 bases from J, with 6 bases between. The length of the CDR3 is 13 residues. The CDR3 loop reads CAWSLGSTDTQYF. The CDR3 region has the DNA TGTGCCTGGAGTCTGGGGAGCACAGATACGCAGTATTTT.

This clonotype appeared a few times. This chain uses TRBV12-3 or TRBV12-4 with TRBJ2-5; 16 positions agree with TRBD2. The CDR3 has 18 residues. The V gene end was trimmed by 5 bases and the J gene end by 4 bases; junction bases not matched to a gene: 10. CDR3 DNA: TGTGCCAGCAGTCTAGGGACTAGCGGGAGGGTAGGTGGAGAGACCCAGTACTTC. The encoded protein is CASSLGTSGRVGGETQYF.

In its sample, this clonotype was seen a few times. The gene calls are TRBV6-5 and TRBJ2-7; TRBD1 aligns across 10 bases. The trim removed 3 bases at V and 3 bases at J, leaving 2 bases unmatched. The germline V gene has CDR1 MNHEY and CDR2 SVGAGI. The CDR3 covers 14 residues. Here the CDR3 DNA reads TGTGCCAGCAGTTATGGGACAGGGGTCTACGAGCAGTACTTC. Protein product: CASSYGTGVYEQYF.

With regard to this clonotype: Compared with germline, one end of the junction differs, possibly owing to a read error. The J gene is TRBJ1-5, the V gene TRBV5-1; D perhaps matches TRBD1 (5 bases). The CDR3 is 15 residues long. Germline V gives CDR1 SGHRS, CDR2 YFSETQ. CDR3 amino acids: CASSLDNVPNQPQHF. In DNA form, the CDR3 reads TGTGCCAGCAGCTTGGACAACGTCCCCAATCAGCCCCAGCATTTT.

This chain connects TRBV5-1 to TRBJ1-3; TRBD1 aligns across 9 bases. This CDR3 spans 16 amino acids. CDR1 SGHRS and CDR2 YFSETQ come from the germline V gene. Trimming cost V 0 bases and J 2 bases; bases outside gene matches: 3. The CDR3 DNA sequence: TGCGCCAGCAGCTTGGAACAGGGGGCAACTGGAAACACCATATATTTT. Residues: CASSLEQGATGNTIYF.

The J gene is TRBJ1-3, the V gene TRBV11-2, with a possible D match to TRBD1 (5 bases). Trimming removed 6 bases from V and 0 bases from J, with 15 bases in between. CDR1 and CDR2 (germline): SGHAT, FQNNGV. The CDR3 spans 16 residues. CDR3 nucleotide sequence: TGTGCCAGCAGTTGGGGACTCTCAAGCTCTGGAAACACCATATATTTT. Translation gives CASSWGLSSSGNTIYF.

This clonotype came up many times. The V gene is TRBV7-2, the J gene TRBJ2-7; D may be TRBD1 (6 bases). CDR3 length: 15 residues. Germline V gene data show CDR1 as SGHTA and CDR2 as FQGNSA. The ends were cut back, 2 bases at V and 3 bases at J, with 14 bases in the middle. CDR3 nucleotides: TGTGCCAGCAGCTTAAGGGGACAAGAAGGCTACGAGCAGTACTTC. Translated, it gives CASSLRGQEGYEQYF.

This clonotype was observed at least ten times. The V and J genes are TRBV20-1 and TRBJ2-2; 10 nucleotides agree with TRBD2. Unmatched junction bases numbered 6, after V lost 2 bases and J lost 9 bases. Germline-derived CDR1 and CDR2 are DFQATT and SNEGSKA (reference sequence). This CDR3 region has 14 residues. As DNA, the CDR3 is TGCAGTGCTAGACCTAGCGGGAGAGGCCGGGAGCTGTTTTTT. Encoded protein: CSARPSGRGRELFF.

This clonotype was found a few times. The chain carries TRBV6-6 and TRBJ1-2; D gene ambiguous. The CDR3 covers 14 residues. CDR1 is MNHNY and CDR2 is SVGAGI in the germline V gene (reference sequence). The V end was cut by 0 bases, the J end by 6 bases, with 11 bases between. The CDR3 spells CASSYSRRDDGYTF. In DNA form, the CDR3 reads TGTGCCAGCAGTTACTCGAGAAGGGATGATGGCTACACCTTC.

This chain joins TRBV27 and TRBJ1-3, with a possible D match to TRBD1 (5 bases). The CDR3 consists of 16 residues. V shed 6 bases and J shed 0 bases, with 15 bases lying between them. The germline V gene has CDR1 MNHEY and CDR2 SMNVEV (reference sequence). CDR3 in amino acids: CASRAGDTSSGNTIYF. The CDR3 nucleotides are TGTGCCAGCAGGGCGGGGGATACAAGCTCTGGAAACACCATATATTTT.

This clonotype was picked up a small number of times. The CDR3 loop is CASSSLEGQSSYEQYF. In DNA, the CDR3 is TGTGCCAGCAGTTCCCTGGAGGGACAGTCCTCCTACGAGCAGTACTTC. The rearrangement links TRBV12-3 or TRBV12-4 to TRBJ2-7, with a possible D match to TRBD1 (7 bases). This CDR3 has 16 residues. Trimming took 4 bases from V and 0 from J, leaving 16 bases between them.